Shown below are 27 T cell receptor beta chains from a single sample sequenced in a study of Graves' ophthalmopathy and Graves' hyperthyroidism. RNA transcripts served as template for amplifying TCR beta CDR3 sequences. A first-round RT-PCR used HTBI primers, followed by a second-round multiplex PCR. TCRdb reprocessed the multiplex PCR reads with MiXCR, giving one entry per CDR3 protein. The table lists 500,000 to 600,000 distinct CDR3 sequences, under 45% of them singletons. The sequencing input was peripheral blood or thyroid tissue (not recorded which). The receptors derive from an adult man with Graves' hyperthyroidism.

The chain combines TRBV6-9 with TRBJ2-7, with D maybe TRBD1 (5 bases). The CDR3 is made up of 15 amino acids. V shed 5 bases and J shed 3 bases, with 17 bases lying between them. Germline lookup yields CDR1 MNHGY and CDR2 SVAAGI. The CDR3 loop is CASSEASRRDYEQYF. The CDR3 region has the DNA TGTGCCAGCAGTGAAGCGTCGCGCAGGGACTACGAGCAGTACTTC.

This clonotype appeared many times. This rearrangement joins TRBV12-3 or TRBV12-4 to TRBJ2-2; D remains ambiguous. V was trimmed by 6 bases and J by 6 bases, leaving 14 bases between them. This CDR3 is built from 14 residues. The CDR3 DNA is TGTGCCAGCAGGACCAAAGACAAGGCCGGGGAGCTGTTTTTT. This encodes CASRTKDKAGELFF.

The chain has TRBV7-8 and TRBJ1-1; the match to TRBD1 covers 8 bases. With V trimmed by 5 bases and J by 3 bases, 11 bases remained unmatched. Germline CDR1 reads SGHVS; CDR2 reads FQNEAQ. The CDR3 spans 16 residues. The CDR3 region is CASSTRTGPGDTEAFF. The CDR3 nucleotides read TGTGCCAGCAGCACGCGGACAGGGCCCGGGGACACTGAAGCTTTCTTT.

This clonotype was seen many times. The chain couples TRBV29-1 to TRBJ1-2, with 11 bases identical to TRBD1. This CDR3 spans 13 amino acids. Germline V gene lookup returns CDR1 SQVTM and CDR2 ANQGSEA. Losses at the gene ends were 8 bases for V and 4 bases for J; bases not matched to a gene: 6. DNA of the CDR3: TGCAGCTCCCGGACAGGGGGCTCCTATGGCTACACCTTC. Protein sequence: CSSRTGGSYGYTF.

This chain connects TRBV12-3 or TRBV12-4 to TRBJ1-2, with TRBD1 as a possible D gene (5 bases). V was clipped by 5 bases and J by 4 bases, with 26 bases between them. This CDR3 comprises 18 residues. CDR3 in DNA: TGTGCCAGCAGTAATTGGGGCGCTTACGACCCGAAGTCCTATGGCTACACCTTC. Translated, it gives CASSNWGAYDPKSYGYTF.

This clonotype was seen repeatedly, ten times or more. The V call is TRBV12-5, the J call TRBJ1-5; perhaps TRBD1 as D (6 bases). The CDR3 has 15 residues. Germline V lookup: CDR1 LGHNT, CDR2 FRNRAP. V lost 2 bases to trimming and J lost 5 bases, with 13 bases between them. The chain's CDR3 is CASGLTPQGYQPQHF. Here the CDR3 DNA reads TGTGCTAGTGGTTTGACCCCACAGGGATATCAGCCCCAGCATTTT.

The chain couples TRBV19 to TRBJ1-5; D is undetermined. The CDR3 length is 14 residues. The V gene lost 9 bases and the J gene lost 0 bases, with 12 bases spanning the gap. CDR1 and CDR2 (germline): LNHDA, SQIVND (reference sequence). In DNA, the CDR3 is TGTGCCAGCCAAAGGTGGGATAGCAATCAGCCCCAGCATTTT. Amino acids: CASQRWDSNQPQHF. Combining the CDR3 with reference TRBV19 and TRBJ1-5 gives the whole variable domain DGGITQSPKYLFRKEGQNVTLSCEQNLNHDAMYWYRQDPGQGLRLIYYSQIVNDFQKGDIAEGYSVSREKKESFPLTVTSAQKNPTAFYLCASQRWDSNQPQHFGDGTRLSIL.

This clonotype was seen at least ten times. The gene calls are TRBV20-1 and TRBJ1-5; unclear D gene. The CDR3 is made up of 14 amino acids. The V end was cut by 0 bases, the J end by 2 bases, with 8 bases between. Germline CDR1 is DFQATT and CDR2 is SNEGSKA (reference sequence). CDR3 loop: CSAREITGNQPQHF. CDR3 coding DNA: TGCAGTGCTAGAGAGATCACGGGCAATCAGCCCCAGCATTTT.

This chain joins TRBV5-1 and TRBJ2-3; TRBD2 matches at 7 bases. Germline CDR1 reads SGHRS; CDR2 reads YFSETQ. V trimming: 1 base; J trimming: 4 bases; junction bases outside the gene matches: 6. The length of the CDR3 is 15 residues. The CDR3 DNA sequence: TGCGCCAGCAGCTTGCTCGGCGGGAGCTCAGATACGCAGTATTTT. It is translated as CASSLLGGSSDTQYF. The variable domain in full, completed from reference TRBV5-1 and TRBJ2-3, reads KAGVTQTPRYLIKTRGQQVTLSCSPISGHRSVSWYQQTPGQGLQFLFEYFSETQRNKGNFPGRFSGRQFSNSRSEMNVSTLELGDSALYLCASSLLGGSSDTQYFGPGTRLTVL.

The sample holds one count of this clonotype. A read error may explain this, as a much larger clone is one base away. The chain uses TRBV5-1 and TRBJ2-5; no reliable D call. Germline-derived CDR1 and CDR2 are SGHRS and YFSETQ. The CDR3 is 16 residues long. For the CDR3, the DNA is TGCGCCAGCAGCCCAGGACGCACGAAGTACCAAGGGACCCAGTACTTC. Protein product: CASSPGRTKYQGTQYF.

The rearrangement joins TRBV4-1 to TRBJ1-2; D not certain. V gave up 1 base and J gave up 10 bases, with 10 bases separating them. Germline lookup yields CDR1 MGHRA and CDR2 YSYEKL. The CDR3 loop spans 12 amino acids. The CDR3 spells CASSQAEGFYTF. DNA for the CDR3: TGCGCCAGCAGCCAAGCGGAAGGGTTCTACACCTTC.

At least ten counts were recorded for this clonotype. The gene calls are TRBV7-9 and TRBJ1-5; D remains ambiguous. Trimming left V 11 bases short and J 1 base short, with 6 bases between. Germline CDR1 SEHNR, CDR2 FQNEAQ (reference sequence). The CDR3 spans 11 residues. DNA of the CDR3: TGTGCCGCGGGAAGCAATCAGCCCCAGCATTTT. It encodes CAAGSNQPQHF.

As for this clonotype: A clone one base away is much larger, so this may be a read error. The V gene is TRBV19, the J gene TRBJ1-1, with D maybe TRBD1 (5 bases). The CDR3 extends over 17 amino acids. Germline V gene lookup returns CDR1 LNHDA and CDR2 SQIVND (reference sequence). The CDR3 here is CASSILQDSAMNTEASF. CDR3 DNA sequence: TGTGCCAGTAGTATCCTCCAAGACAGTGCCATGAACACTGAAGCTTCCTTT.

As for this clonotype: The limits of the CDR3 on the DNA are not certain, so only TCRdb's listed CDR3 is given. V gene TRBV7-2 combines with J gene TRBJ2-5. Germline CDR1 is SGHTA and CDR2 is FQGNSA. The CDR3 extends over 18 residues, inclusive of both ends. This chain's CDR3 is CASSFYICSAKYQETQYF.

This chain joins TRBV12-3 or TRBV12-4 and TRBJ2-7; tentative D call: TRBD2 (6 bases). The CDR3 extends over 15 amino acids. Trimming pared 3 bases from V and 1 base from J, leaving 13 bases between. The CDR3 protein is CASSFRGGKSYEQYF. DNA of the CDR3: TGTGCCAGCAGTTTCCGTGGGGGGAAATCCTACGAGCAGTACTTC.

This clonotype has at least ten counts. This chain uses TRBV7-9 with TRBJ1-5; D is uncertain. There are 16 residues in the CDR3. V lost 1 base, J lost 2 bases, and 12 bases lay in between. Germline values: CDR1 SEHNR, CDR2 FQNEAQ (reference sequence). CDR3 bases: TGTGCCAGCAGCTTAGGGGTAATGGGAGGCAATCAGCCCCAGCATTTT. It encodes CASSLGVMGGNQPQHF.

The V gene is TRBV9, the J gene TRBJ1-2, with 8 bases lining up with TRBD1. Germline V CDR1 and CDR2: SGDLS, YYNGEE. There are 15 residues in the CDR3. V shed 5 bases, J shed 7 bases, and the junction held 13 bases outside the gene matches. The CDR3 loop is CASSSPDRGNRGYTF. CDR3 nucleotides: TGTGCCAGCAGTAGCCCAGACAGGGGTAATCGTGGCTACACCTTC.

Remarks on this clonotype: The conserved phenylalanine or tryptophan normally closing the CDR3 is absent here, so this likely arose from a read error. V is TRBV12-3 or TRBV12-4 and J is TRBJ1-3; D not resolved. The V and J ends lost 1 base and 6 bases respectively, with 7 bases between them. This CDR3 comprises 13 residues. CDR3: CASSLVTSNTIYL. CDR3 coding DNA: TGTGCCAGCAGTTTAGTCACTTCAAACACCATATATCTT.

The gene calls are TRBV25-1 and TRBJ2-7; 13 bases map to TRBD2. V dropped 8 bases and J dropped 7; count of bases not matched to a gene: 8. Germline CDR1 and CDR2: MGHDK and SYGVNS. The CDR3 is 14 amino acids. The CDR3 protein is CASGTSGAYNEQYF. In DNA, the CDR3 is TGTGCCAGCGGGACTAGCGGGGCTTACAATGAGCAGTACTTC.

In this sample, this clonotype turned up many times. V is TRBV29-1 and J is TRBJ1-4; 9 bases are a match to TRBD1. Germline loops: CDR1 SQVTM, CDR2 ANQGSEA. Germline trimming cut 0 bases from V and 7 bases from J; bases unmatched to any gene: 6. This CDR3 is built from 15 residues. The CDR3 protein is CSVEDRDREGEKLFF. For the CDR3, the DNA is TGCAGCGTTGAAGATCGGGACAGGGAGGGTGAAAAACTGTTTTTT. Together with reference TRBV29-1 and TRBJ1-4, the CDR3 gives the full variable domain: SAVISQKPSRDICQRGTSLTIQCQVDSQVTMMFWYRQQPGQSLTLIATANQGSEATYESGFVIDKFPISRPNLTFSTLTVSNMSPEDSSIYLCSVEDRDREGEKLFFGSGTQLSVL.

CDR3 protein: CASSLELDSNQPQHF. Written as DNA, the CDR3 is TGTGCCAGCAGTCTCGAGCTAGATAGCAATCAGCCCCAGCATTTT. V usage is TRBV7-2 and J usage is TRBJ1-5; D is unclear. V lost 6 bases and J 0 bases, leaving 12 bases between the germline ends. The CDR3 runs to 15 residues. Looked up from germline, CDR1 is SGHTA and CDR2 is FQGNSA. Using reference TRBV7-2 and TRBJ1-5 for the parts outside the CDR3, the full variable domain is GAGVSQSPSNKVTEKGKDVELRCDPISGHTALYWYRQSLGQGLEFLIYFQGNSAPDKSGLPSDRFSAERTGGSVSTLTIQRTQQEDSAVYLCASSLELDSNQPQHFGDGTRLSIL.

The table lists this clonotype with many counts. The gene calls are TRBV10-2 and TRBJ1-2, with unresolved D. The V and J ends lost 0 bases and 4 bases respectively, with 6 bases between them. The germline V gene encodes CDR1 WSHSY and CDR2 SAAADI. The CDR3 runs 13 residues. The CDR3 DNA follows: TGCGCCAGCAGTGAGTCTCCCACCTATGGCTACACCTTC. Its protein product is CASSESPTYGYTF.

The rearrangement joins TRBV12-3 or TRBV12-4 to TRBJ2-7; 11 bases align to TRBD1. V shed 4 bases, J shed 7 bases, and the junction held 12 bases outside the gene matches. There are 16 residues in the CDR3. The CDR3 nucleotides read TGTGCCAGCAGTTCGACGCCCGGGACAGGGGGTTGGGAGCAGTACTTC. Translating gives CASSSTPGTGGWEQYF.

As regards this clonotype: One end of the junction fails to match germline, which may point to a read error. This chain joins TRBV24-1 and TRBJ2-5; D is uncertain. CDR3 length: 14 amino acids. The germline V gene encodes CDR1 KGHDR and CDR2 SFDVKD. This CDR3 is CASSDIGLGETQYF. In DNA form, the CDR3 reads TGTGCCAGCAGTGATATAGGCTTAGGGGAGACCCAGTACTTC.

Details on this clonotype: Its ends do not fully match the called genes, so a read error is possible. The chain is built from TRBV5-1 and TRBJ2-2; 13 nucleotides match TRBD2. Germline CDR1 SGHRS, CDR2 YFSETQ. The CDR3 loop spans 18 amino acids. This CDR3 is CASSLGLAGAINTRELFF. The DNA for the CDR3 is TGCGCCAGCAGCTTAGGACTAGCGGGGGCCATTAACACCCGGGAGCTGTTTTTT.

In its sample, this clonotype was seen many times. This chain connects TRBV15 to TRBJ2-6; D not resolved. Germline V gives CDR1 LNHNV, CDR2 YYDKDF (reference sequence). The CDR3 has 16 residues. The ends were cut back, 0 bases at V and 4 bases at J, with 10 bases in the middle. CDR3 nucleotide sequence: TGTGCCACCAGCAGAGATCTGGATGCCGGGGCCAACGTCCTGACTTTC. It specifies CATSRDLDAGANVLTF.

A few counts support this clonotype. V usage is TRBV2 and J usage is TRBJ1-3; 9 bases match TRBD1. V dropped 2 bases and J dropped 0; count of bases not matched to a gene: 2. This CDR3 has 16 residues. Germline V gene sequence: CDR1 SNHLY, CDR2 FYNNEI. CDR3 protein: CASSEKTGGSGNTIYF. The CDR3, as DNA: TGTGCCAGCAGTGAAAAGACAGGGGGCTCTGGAAACACCATATATTTT.